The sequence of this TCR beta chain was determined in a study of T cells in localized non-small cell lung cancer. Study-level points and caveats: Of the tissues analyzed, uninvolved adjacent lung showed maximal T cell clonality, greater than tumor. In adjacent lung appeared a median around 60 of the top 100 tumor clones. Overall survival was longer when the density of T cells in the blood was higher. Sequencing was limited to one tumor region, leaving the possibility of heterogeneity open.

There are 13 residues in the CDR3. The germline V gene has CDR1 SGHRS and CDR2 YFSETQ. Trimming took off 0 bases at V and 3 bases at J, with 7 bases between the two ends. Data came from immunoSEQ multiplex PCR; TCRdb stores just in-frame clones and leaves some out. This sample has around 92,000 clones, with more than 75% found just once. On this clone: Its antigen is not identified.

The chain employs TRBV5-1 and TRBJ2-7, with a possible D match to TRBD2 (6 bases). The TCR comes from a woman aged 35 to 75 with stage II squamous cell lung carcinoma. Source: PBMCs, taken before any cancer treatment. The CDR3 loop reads CASSLGGGYEQYF. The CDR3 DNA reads TGCGCCAGCAGCTTGGGGGGAGGCTACGAGCAGTACTTC.